This T cell receptor beta chain derives from a study of T cells in Graves' hyperthyroidism and ophthalmopathy. The CDR3 runs to 16 residues. Germline-derived CDR1 and CDR2 are MNHNY and SVGAGI (reference sequence). V lost 0 bases and J lost 4; bases outside the gene matches: 8. Amplification of TCR beta CDR3 regions was performed using RNA transcripts as template. HTBI primers were the set used in a first-round RT-PCR of the TCR CDR3. TCRdb independently ran MiXCR on the multiplex PCR reads; one entry per CDR3 protein. Of fewer than 350,000 distinct CDR3 sequences in the sample, about an eighth were seen once. This clonotype was counted ten times or more.

Sequenced sample: blood. The gene calls are TRBV6-6 and TRBJ2-7, with 8 bases aligning to TRBD2. This sequence originates from a young woman with Graves' hyperthyroidism that later progressed to Graves' ophthalmopathy. This CDR3 reads CASSYSRGLVPYEQYF. The CDR3 DNA follows: TGTGCCAGCAGTTACTCGAGGGGACTAGTCCCATACGAGCAGTACTTC.